The source of this TCR beta chain is a study of type 1 and type 2 diabetes patients. Amplification started from genomic DNA. Multiplex PCR with 30 forward and 13 reverse primers amplified the TCR beta CDR3. TCRdb passed the multiplex PCR reads through MiXCR, listing each CDR3 protein once. Of 250,000 or so distinct CDR3 sequences listed, roughly 50% are singletons. The CDR3 contains 16 residues. After removal of 2 bases from V and 2 bases from J, the junction contained 8 bases not matched to a gene. Germline CDR1 and CDR2: SGHTA and FQGNSA. V and J are TRBV7-2 and TRBJ2-5; 7 bases are shared with TRBD2. Input material: peripheral blood mononuclear cells (PBMCs). This TCR was recovered from a man between 18 and 29 years old with type 2 diabetes. The CDR3: CASSLTVRGVQETQYF. The CDR3 DNA reads TGTGCCAGCAGCTTAACCGTCCGGGGGGTTCAAGAGACCCAGTACTTC.